This TCR beta chain was obtained from a study of blood T cell repertoires in COVID-19. About the research overall: T cells, B-cell-depleted T cells, or PBMCs provided the cDNA or gDNA that served as material.

Sequenced by immunoSEQ multiplex PCR; TCRdb stores in-frame clones only, minus some. The sample has some 75,000 clones; 75% to 90% are singletons. Per the germline V gene, CDR1 is GTSNPN and CDR2 is SVGIG (reference sequence). This CDR3 is built from 15 residues. The ends lost 5 bases at V and 5 bases at J; junction bases unmatched: 11. The receptor was derived from a man aged 45 to 65 with COVID-19, enrolled during active disease. The rearrangement uses TRBV30 and TRBJ2-3; 9 bases fit TRBD1. The sequenced sample was peripheral blood. CDR3 region: CAWLQGTGIRDTQYF. CDR3 nucleotides: TGTGCCTGGCTTCAGGGGACAGGGATTAGAGATACGCAGTATTTT.